The rows below give T cell receptor beta chains drawn from one sample of a study of shared clonotypes between healthy human individuals. Generated by immunoSEQ multiplex PCR, the TCRdb table keeps only in-frame clones and is missing some. The sample has approximately 2,000,000 clones; approximately 90% are singletons. Input material: naive CD4+ T cells from PBMCs. Receptors originate from a man in his late teens or twenties in good health. Some clones in this sample may be carry-over from other donors' samples. Each CDR3 is given with its conserved first and last residue. A D gene is named only where the DNA matches it firmly. For some rows the clone size is stated as once, few or many, or as a class when expanded; others skip it.

CDR3 protein,CDR3 DNA,clone size,D gene,J gene,V gene
CASSPDPGETQYF,TGTGCCAGCAGCCCGGATCCGGGAGAGACCCAGTACTTC,NA,NA,TRBJ2-5,TRBV5-6
CASSKGLATGHYEQYF,TGTGCCAGCAGCAAAGGACTAGCCACGGGCCACTACGAGCAGTACTTC,NA,TRBD2,TRBJ2-7,TRBV9
CASSSQGEGNTGELFF,TGCGCCAGCAGCTCCCAGGGTGAGGGGAACACCGGGGAGCTGTTTTTT,NA,NA,TRBJ2-2,TRBV5-1
CSVEVPEAFF,TGCAGCGTTGAGGTCCCTGAAGCTTTCTTT,NA,NA,TRBJ1-1,TRBV29-1
CASTQIAGTSGGHEQFF,TGTGCCAGTACCCAGATTGCCGGGACTAGCGGGGGCCATGAGCAGTTCTTC,once,TRBD2,TRBJ2-1,TRBV19
CASSPGQGGEQYF,TGTGCCAGCAGCCCAGGACAGGGAGGGGAGCAGTACTTC,NA,NA,TRBJ2-7,TRBV7-9
CASSEVQGYEQYF,TGTGCCAGCAGTGAAGTTCAGGGCTACGAGCAGTACTTC,NA,NA,TRBJ2-7,TRBV2
CASNHLSSNEQFF,TGTGCCAGTAACCATCTCTCCAGTAATGAGCAGTTCTTC,NA,NA,TRBJ2-1,TRBV19
CASSLARQVSYNEQFF,TGTGCCAGCAGCTTAGCTCGGCAGGTCTCCTACAATGAGCAGTTCTTC,NA,NA,TRBJ2-1,TRBV7-9
CASSGTVAFYNEQFF,TGTGCCAGCAGTGGAACGGTTGCCTTCTACAATGAGCAGTTCTTC,NA,NA,TRBJ2-1,TRBV28
CASSYSGHKNTEAFF,TGTGCCAGCAGTTACTCCGGGCACAAGAACACTGAAGCTTTCTTT,NA,NA,TRBJ1-1,TRBV6-5
CASSEVQDGYTF,TGTGCCAGCAGTGAGGTCCAAGATGGCTACACCTTC,NA,NA,TRBJ1-2,TRBV2
CASSHTRDRTGGNEQFF,TGTGCCAGCAGTCACACGAGGGACCGAACCGGGGGCAATGAGCAGTTCTTC,NA,NA,TRBJ2-1,TRBV27
CASSARDRAYEQYF,TGTGCCAGCAGCGCCAGGGACAGGGCCTACGAGCAGTACTTC,NA,TRBD1,TRBJ2-7,TRBV6-1
CASSFAGGAGHGYTF,TGCGCCAGCAGCTTCGCAGGGGGCGCGGGCCATGGCTACACCTTC,NA,TRBD1,TRBJ1-2,TRBV5-1
CASSLRGALDEQYF,TGTGCCAGCAGTTTACGGGGGGCCCTCGACGAGCAGTACTTC,NA,NA,TRBJ2-7,TRBV28
CASSLPSGDTGELFF,TGTGCCAGCAGTTTACCTAGCGGGGACACCGGGGAGCTGTTTTTT,NA,TRBD2,TRBJ2-2,TRBV6-6
CASSMATSGSVPGELFF,TGCGCCAGCAGCATGGCCACTAGCGGGAGTGTACCCGGGGAGCTGTTTTTT,NA,TRBD2,TRBJ2-2,TRBV5-1
CASTTTGDTEAFF,TGTGCCAGCACCACGACAGGGGACACTGAAGCTTTCTTT,NA,TRBD1,TRBJ1-1,TRBV7-9
CASSLSGVSTEAFF,TGTGCCAGCAGTTTATCCGGTGTTAGCACTGAAGCTTTCTTT,NA,NA,TRBJ1-1,TRBV27
CASSLKGDTQYF,TGCGCCAGCAGCTTGAAGGGGGATACGCAGTATTTT,NA,NA,TRBJ2-3,TRBV5-1
CASSQIPNTGELFF,TGTGCCAGCAGCCAAATACCGAACACCGGGGAGCTGTTTTTT,NA,NA,TRBJ2-2,TRBV27
CASSQAGPNYGYTF,TGCGCCAGCAGCCAAGCCGGACCCAACTATGGCTACACCTTC,NA,NA,TRBJ1-2,TRBV4-1
CASSYSGNSYNEQFF,TGTGCCAGCAGTTACTCAGGGAATTCCTACAATGAGCAGTTCTTC,NA,NA,TRBJ2-1,TRBV6-5
CASSFTRVSQETQYF,TGTGCCAGCAGTTTTACGAGGGTATCACAAGAGACCCAGTACTTC,once,NA,TRBJ2-5,TRBV6-6
CASSLGGSQPQHF,TGTGCCAGCAGCCTAGGGGGTTCTCAGCCCCAGCATTTT,NA,NA,TRBJ1-5,TRBV9
CASTPRGGSAYEQYF,TGCGCCAGCACCCCCCGAGGGGGGAGTGCCTACGAGCAGTACTTC,NA,NA,TRBJ2-7,TRBV5-1
CASSSPGGAGFKTQYF,TGTGCCAGCAGTTCACCAGGGGGCGCGGGTTTCAAGACCCAGTACTTC,NA,TRBD1,TRBJ2-5,TRBV28
CASSLVGVQETQYF,TGCGCCAGCAGCTTGGTCGGGGTCCAAGAGACCCAGTACTTC,NA,NA,TRBJ2-5,TRBV5-1
CASSIPGALISTEAFF,TGTGCCAGTAGTATCCCCGGGGCTCTTATTAGCACTGAAGCTTTCTTT,NA,NA,TRBJ1-1,TRBV19
CASSFYGDEQFF,TGTGCCAGCAGTTTTTACGGGGATGAGCAGTTCTTC,NA,NA,TRBJ2-1,TRBV28
CASRDTQPNYGYTF,TGTGCCAGTAGGGATACTCAGCCGAACTATGGCTACACCTTC,NA,NA,TRBJ1-2,TRBV19
CASSSTTPQETQYF,TGTGCCAGCAGTTCGACAACCCCGCAAGAGACCCAGTACTTC,NA,NA,TRBJ2-5,TRBV2
CASSRLAGVFYNEQFF,TGTGCCAGCAGCAGACTAGCGGGAGTATTCTACAATGAGCAGTTCTTC,NA,TRBD2,TRBJ2-1,TRBV11-2
CASSEGVAAYEQYF,TGTGCCAGCAGTGAAGGAGTAGCGGCCTACGAGCAGTACTTC,NA,NA,TRBJ2-7,TRBV6-1
CASSPDRGRKGEQYF,TGTGCCAGCAGTCCGGACAGGGGGCGCAAGGGTGAGCAGTACTTC,once,TRBD1,TRBJ2-7,TRBV6-5
CASSFDRNQPQHF,TGCGCCAGCAGCTTCGACAGGAATCAGCCCCAGCATTTT,NA,NA,TRBJ1-5,TRBV5-1
CASSHGTAYNEQFF,TGCGCCAGCAGCCACGGGACAGCCTACAATGAGCAGTTCTTC,once,TRBD1,TRBJ2-1,TRBV5-1
CASSFTSGRTNEQFF,TGTGCCAGCAGCTTTACTAGCGGGAGGACGAATGAGCAGTTCTTC,once,TRBD2,TRBJ2-1,TRBV7-2
CASSLTRGPSEKLFF,TGTGCCAGCAGCTTAACGAGGGGGCCCTCCGAAAAACTGTTTTTT,NA,TRBD1,TRBJ1-4,TRBV7-2
CASRYRYRGNSPLHF,TGTGCCAGCAGGTACCGCTACAGGGGAAATTCACCCCTCCACTTT,NA,TRBD1,TRBJ1-6,TRBV6-5
CASSFSGSYNEQFF,TGTGCCAGCAGCTTTAGCGGGAGCTACAATGAGCAGTTCTTC,once,TRBD2,TRBJ2-1,TRBV11-3
CASRRDGPGTEAFF,TGTGCCAGCAGAAGGGACGGACCTGGCACTGAAGCTTTCTTT,once,NA,TRBJ1-1,TRBV5-4
CASSQEPGNSNQPQHF,TGTGCCAGCAGCCAAGAACCAGGGAATAGCAATCAGCCCCAGCATTTT,NA,NA,TRBJ1-5,TRBV4-2
CASSLGGQNTGELFF,TGTGCCAGCAGTTTAGGAGGCCAAAACACCGGGGAGCTGTTTTTT,NA,NA,TRBJ2-2,TRBV28
CSVEPGGIGYTF,TGCAGCGTTGAGCCAGGGGGGATAGGCTACACCTTC,few,TRBD1,TRBJ1-2,TRBV29-1
CASSEQLPGGEKLFF,TGTGCCAGCAGTGAACAGTTACCCGGGGGTGAAAAACTGTTTTTT,once,NA,TRBJ1-4,TRBV25-1
CASSQDLAGKRQFF,TGTGCCAGCAGCCAAGATCTGGCAGGCAAGCGGCAGTTCTTC,NA,NA,TRBJ2-1,TRBV4-2
CASSVDPSGTYNEQFF,TGTGCCAGCAGCGTAGACCCTAGCGGGACTTACAATGAGCAGTTCTTC,NA,TRBD2,TRBJ2-1,TRBV9
CASSARGTGNTEAFF,TGTGCCAGCAGCGCTCGTGGGACGGGGAACACTGAAGCTTTCTTT,NA,NA,TRBJ1-1,TRBV2
CASSLVPPGLAGGTQYF,TGTGCCAGCAGCTTAGTGCCCCCGGGACTAGCGGGAGGCACGCAGTATTTT,NA,TRBD2,TRBJ2-3,TRBV7-2
CASVRETEQYF,TGTGCCAGCGTAAGGGAGACCGAGCAGTACTTC,NA,NA,TRBJ2-7,TRBV28
CATGQHNQPQHF,TGTGCCACGGGACAGCATAATCAGCCCCAGCATTTT,NA,TRBD1,TRBJ1-5,TRBV7-6
CASSVGLAGGADTQYF,TGTGCCAGCAGCGTAGGACTAGCGGGAGGGGCAGATACGCAGTATTTT,NA,TRBD2,TRBJ2-3,TRBV9
CASSLVPLIGRDEKLFF,TGCGCCAGCAGCTTGGTCCCTCTCATTGGCAGGGACGAAAAACTGTTTTTT,NA,NA,TRBJ1-4,TRBV5-1
CASSPRVGVISGNTIYF,TGTGCCAGCAGCCCTCGGGTAGGAGTTATCTCTGGAAACACCATATATTTT,NA,NA,TRBJ1-3,TRBV11-2
CASRMETWQPQHF,TGTGCCAGTAGGATGGAAACTTGGCAGCCCCAGCATTTT,NA,NA,TRBJ1-5,TRBV19